The 15 T cell receptor beta chains listed next were all sequenced from one sample in a study of CD8+CD57+ T cells in acquired aplastic anemia. Genomic DNA templated the TCR beta VDJ and CDR3 profiling. TCRdb called the reads again in MiXCR, with one record for every CDR3 protein. The repertoire includes over 150,000 distinct CDR3 sequences, about half of them detected once, and more than 15% sits in the top ten. Input material: sorted CD4+, CD8+, or CD8+CD57+ T cells (not recorded which) from PBMCs. These receptors were collected from a human donor in good health, serving as a control.

This clonotype was seen ten or more times. The rearrangement uses TRBV6-6 and TRBJ2-7; perhaps TRBD1 as D (5 bases). Germline V gene data show CDR1 as MNHNY and CDR2 as SVGAGI (reference sequence). Trimming pared 5 bases from V and 1 base from J, leaving 12 bases between. The CDR3 runs to 14 residues. The CDR3: CASSRDSQSYEQYF. CDR3 bases: TGTGCCAGCAGTCGAGACAGCCAGTCCTACGAGCAGTACTTC.

The chain combines TRBV9 with TRBJ1-1, with 7 bases identical to TRBD1. CDR1 is SGDLS, CDR2 YYNGEE, per germline. Trimming at V came to 2 bases and at J to 6 bases, leaving 10 bases not matched to a gene. The CDR3 loop spans 15 amino acids. CDR3 DNA sequence: TGTGCCAGCAGCGTCCTACAGGGGTTTGTGGCTGAAGCTTTCTTT. This encodes CASSVLQGFVAEAFF.

This clonotype appeared many times. This rearrangement joins TRBV7-8 to TRBJ1-4, with a possible D match to TRBD1 (5 bases). The CDR3 is 19 residues long. Trimming removed 5 bases from V and 0 bases from J, with 22 bases in between. Germline V gives CDR1 SGHVS, CDR2 FQNEAQ. CDR3 nucleotide sequence: TGTGCCAGCAGCGACATATCGACAGTGTACTTTACAACTAATGAAAAACTGTTTTTT. This gives the protein CASSDISTVYFTTNEKLFF. Filled out from reference TRBV7-8 and TRBJ1-4, the complete variable domain reads GAGVSQSPRYKVAKRGQDVALRCDPISGHVSLFWYQQALGQGPEFLTYFQNEAQLDKSGLPSDRFFAERPEGSVSTLKIQRTQQEDSAVYLCASSDISTVYFTTNEKLFFGSGTQLSVL.

The V and J genes are TRBV7-9 and TRBJ2-3; tentatively, D is TRBD1 or TRBD2 (6 bases each). The CDR3 runs to 13 residues. V was shortened by 9 bases and J by 2 bases, with 12 bases between the two germline ends. Looked up from germline, CDR1 is SEHNR and CDR2 is FQNEAQ (reference sequence). The CDR3 coding sequence is TGTGCCAGTTGGGGGGCCAACACAGATACGCAGTATTTT. Residues: CASWGANTDTQYF.

This clonotype showed up just a few times. The chain employs TRBV20-1 and TRBJ2-7; no definite D call. Trimming shortened V by 1 base and J by 4 bases, and 8 bases separated the two germline ends. The CDR3 sequence is 12 residues long. CDR1 is DFQATT and CDR2 is SNEGSKA in the germline V gene (reference sequence). The CDR3 DNA reads TGCAGTGCTAGAGCAACGGATTACGAGCAGTACTTC. This codes for CSARATDYEQYF.

The rearrangement uses TRBV2 and TRBJ2-3; 9 bases match TRBD2. V was clipped by 7 bases and J by 1 base; unmatched bases: 3. Germline values: CDR1 SNHLY, CDR2 FYNNEI. The CDR3 sequence is 14 residues long. In DNA form, the CDR3 reads TGTGCCAGCAACCCTAGCGGGGGCACAGATACGCAGTATTTT. Translated: CASNPSGGTDTQYF.

The sample holds many counts of this clonotype. The V call is TRBV10-3, the J call TRBJ1-1; D uncertain. Germline CDR1 ENHRY, CDR2 SYGVKD. Trimming left V 0 bases short and J 6 bases short, with 8 bases between. The CDR3 covers 13 residues. The CDR3, as DNA: TGTGCCATCAGTGAGTCCATCGATGCTGAAGCTTTCTTT. Its translation: CAISESIDAEAFF.

V gene TRBV20-1 combines with J gene TRBJ1-5; D possibly corresponds to TRBD1 (5 bases). Looked up from germline, CDR1 is DFQATT and CDR2 is SNEGSKA (reference sequence). The CDR3 sequence is 14 residues long. Between the trimmed V and J ends, which lost 3 bases and 3 bases, there was a span of 12 bases. The CDR3 reads CSASPDSINQPQHF. The CDR3 DNA sequence: TGCAGTGCTAGCCCTGACAGCATCAATCAGCCCCAGCATTTT.

This clonotype was picked up a small number of times. The genes are TRBV12-3 or TRBV12-4 and TRBJ1-5; tentative D call: TRBD1 (6 bases). The ends were cut back, 2 bases at V and 6 bases at J, with 14 bases in the middle. The CDR3 consists of 15 residues. CDR3 region: CASSLPGARGQPQHF. In DNA, the CDR3 is TGTGCCAGCAGTTTACCAGGGGCCAGGGGTCAGCCCCAGCATTTT.

This clonotype came up a few times. The rearrangement links TRBV10-2 to TRBJ2-1; D unresolved. CDR1 and CDR2 from the germline V gene are WSHSY and SAAADI. The CDR3 consists of 11 residues. Trimming left V 2 bases short and J 7 bases short, with 3 bases between. The CDR3 loop is CASSEGNEQFF. The DNA for the CDR3 is TGCGCCAGCAGTGAGGGAAATGAGCAGTTCTTC.

V and J are TRBV13 and TRBJ2-7; TRBD2 aligns across 8 bases. Germline V lookup: CDR1 PRHDT, CDR2 FYEKMQ (reference sequence). CDR3 length: 14 amino acids. The V segment lost 6 bases and the J segment 5 bases; nucleotides outside the gene matches: 9. The DNA for the CDR3 is TGTGCCAGCAGTCAGCCGGGAGGGAACCACGAGCAGTACTTC. Translating gives CASSQPGGNHEQYF.

This rearrangement joins TRBV25-1 to TRBJ1-2, with D unclear. This CDR3 spans 14 amino acids. Trimming shortened V by 6 bases and J by 5 bases, and 16 bases separated the two germline ends. Germline values: CDR1 MGHDK, CDR2 SYGVNS. CDR3 protein: CASSARPAIYGYTF. Here the CDR3 DNA reads TGTGCCAGCAGCGCACGACCGGCAATATATGGCTACACCTTC.

V gene TRBV7-3 combines with J gene TRBJ2-1, with D perhaps TRBD2 (6 bases). CDR1 is SGHTA, CDR2 FQGTGA, per germline. V shed 7 bases and J shed 0 bases, with 16 bases lying between them. CDR3 length: 16 amino acids. The CDR3 nucleotides are TGTGCCAGCACCCCCTCGGGGACTCGCTCCTACAATGAGCAGTTCTTC. Amino acids: CASTPSGTRSYNEQFF. Filled out from reference TRBV7-3 and TRBJ2-1, the complete variable domain reads GAGVSQTPSNKVTEKGKYVELRCDPISGHTALYWYRQSLGQGPEFLIYFQGTGAADDSGLPNDRFFAVRPEGSVSTLKIQRTERGDSAVYLCASTPSGTRSYNEQFFGPGTRLTVL.

The J gene is TRBJ1-6, the V gene TRBV2; 10 positions match TRBD1. Per the germline V gene, CDR1 is SNHLY and CDR2 is FYNNEI. The CDR3 spans 16 residues. J gave up 13 bases and V 8 bases, and 17 bases lay outside the gene matches. The CDR3: CASVVTGTGAQSPLHF. The CDR3 region has the DNA TGTGCCAGCGTTGTAACCGGGACAGGGGCCCAGTCCCCCCTCCACTTT.

As for this clonotype: At one end, the junction sequence differs from germline, possibly due to a read error. Here the CDR3 reads CASGLEQSSHNEQFF. DNA for the CDR3: TGTGCCAGCGGCTTAGAACAGAGTAGTCACAATGAGCAGTTCTTC. The chain has TRBV7-2 and TRBJ2-1; D is undetermined. CDR1 SGHTA and CDR2 FQGNSA come from the germline V gene. The CDR3 covers 15 residues.